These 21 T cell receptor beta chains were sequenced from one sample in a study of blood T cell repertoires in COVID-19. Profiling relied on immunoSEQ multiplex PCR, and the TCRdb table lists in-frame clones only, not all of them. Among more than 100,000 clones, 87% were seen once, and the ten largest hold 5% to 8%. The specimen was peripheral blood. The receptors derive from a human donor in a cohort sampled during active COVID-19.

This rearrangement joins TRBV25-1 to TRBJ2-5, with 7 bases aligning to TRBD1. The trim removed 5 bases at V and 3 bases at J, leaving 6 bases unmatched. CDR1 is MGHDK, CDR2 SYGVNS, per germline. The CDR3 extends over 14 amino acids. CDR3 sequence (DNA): TGTGCCAGCAGTACATTGGACAGGAAAGAGACCCAGTACTTC. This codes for CASSTLDRKETQYF.

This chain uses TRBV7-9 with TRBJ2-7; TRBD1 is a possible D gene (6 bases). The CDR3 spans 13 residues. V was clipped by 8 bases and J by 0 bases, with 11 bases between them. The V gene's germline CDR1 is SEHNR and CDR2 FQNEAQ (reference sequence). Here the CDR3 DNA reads TGTGCCAGCGGGACAAGTAACTCCTACGAGCAGTACTTC. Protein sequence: CASGTSNSYEQYF. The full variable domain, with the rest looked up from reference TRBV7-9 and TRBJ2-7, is DTGVSQNPRHKITKRGQNVTFRCDPISEHNRLYWYRQTLGQGPEFLTYFQNEAQLEKSRLLSDRFSAERPKGSFSTLEIQRTEQGDSAMYLCASGTSNSYEQYFGPGTRLTVT.

The CDR3 DNA is TGCGCCAGCAAGGCCTCGGGGGGGAACACCGGGGAGCTGTTTTTT. This encodes CASKASGGNTGELFF. The chain recombines TRBV23-1 with TRBJ2-2; 7 bases fit TRBD2. TRBV23-1 is sorted into the ORF group, with uncertain function. The CDR3 totals 15 residues. V shed 7 bases, J shed 1 base, and the junction held 6 bases outside the gene matches.

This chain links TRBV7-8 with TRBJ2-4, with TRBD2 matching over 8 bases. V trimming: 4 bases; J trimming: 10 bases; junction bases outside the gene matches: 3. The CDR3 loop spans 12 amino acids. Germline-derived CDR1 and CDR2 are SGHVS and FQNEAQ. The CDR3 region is CASSSLAGIQYF. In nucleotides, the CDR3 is TGTGCCAGCAGCTCATTAGCGGGGATTCAGTACTTC.

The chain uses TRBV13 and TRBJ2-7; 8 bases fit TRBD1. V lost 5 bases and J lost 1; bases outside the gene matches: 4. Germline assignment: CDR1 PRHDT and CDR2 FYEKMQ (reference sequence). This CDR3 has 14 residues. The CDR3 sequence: CASSRTGPSYEQYF. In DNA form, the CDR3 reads TGTGCCAGCAGCCGGACAGGGCCGTCCTACGAGCAGTACTTC.

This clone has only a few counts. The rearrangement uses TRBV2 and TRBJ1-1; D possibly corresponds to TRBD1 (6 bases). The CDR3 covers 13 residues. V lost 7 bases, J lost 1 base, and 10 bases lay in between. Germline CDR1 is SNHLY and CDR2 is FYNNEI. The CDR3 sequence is CASKLDRNTEAFF. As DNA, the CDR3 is TGTGCCAGCAAATTGGACAGGAACACTGAAGCTTTCTTT. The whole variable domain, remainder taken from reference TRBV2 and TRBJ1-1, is EPEVTQTPSHQVTQMGQEVILRCVPISNHLYFYWYRQILGQKVEFLVSFYNNEISEKSEIFDDQFSVERPDGSNFTLKIRSTKLEDSAMYFCASKLDRNTEAFFGQGTRLTVV.

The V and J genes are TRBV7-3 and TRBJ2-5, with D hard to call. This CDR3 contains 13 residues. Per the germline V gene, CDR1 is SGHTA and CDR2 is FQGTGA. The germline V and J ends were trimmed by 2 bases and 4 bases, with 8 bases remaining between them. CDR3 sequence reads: CASSLQALETQYF. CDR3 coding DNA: TGTGCCAGCAGCTTACAAGCATTAGAGACCCAGTACTTC.

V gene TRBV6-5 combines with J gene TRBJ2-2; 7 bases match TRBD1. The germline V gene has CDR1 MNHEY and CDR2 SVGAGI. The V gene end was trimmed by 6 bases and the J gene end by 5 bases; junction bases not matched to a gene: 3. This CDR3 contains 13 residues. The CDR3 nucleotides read TGTGCCAGCAGGAGACAGGGAACCGGGGAGCTGTTTTTT. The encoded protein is CASRRQGTGELFF.

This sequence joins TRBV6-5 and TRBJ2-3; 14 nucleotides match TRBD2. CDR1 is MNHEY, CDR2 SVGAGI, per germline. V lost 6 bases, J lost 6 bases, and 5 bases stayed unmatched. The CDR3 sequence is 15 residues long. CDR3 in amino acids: CASRGTSGGRDTQYF. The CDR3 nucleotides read TGTGCCAGCAGAGGGACTAGCGGGGGTCGGGATACGCAGTATTTT.

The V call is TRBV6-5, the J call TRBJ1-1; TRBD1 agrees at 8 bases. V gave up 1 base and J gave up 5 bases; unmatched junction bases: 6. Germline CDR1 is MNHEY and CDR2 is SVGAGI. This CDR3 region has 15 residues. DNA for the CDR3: TGTGCCAGCAGTTACTTCAGGGGGCTCGGAACTGAAGCTTTCTTT. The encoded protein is CASSYFRGLGTEAFF.

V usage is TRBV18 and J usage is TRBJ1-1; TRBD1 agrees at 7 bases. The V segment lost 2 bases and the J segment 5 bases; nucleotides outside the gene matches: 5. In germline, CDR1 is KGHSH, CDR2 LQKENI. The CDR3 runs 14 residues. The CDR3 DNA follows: TGTGCCAGCTCACCAATGGGACAGTTGACTGAAGCTTTCTTT. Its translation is CASSPMGQLTEAFF.

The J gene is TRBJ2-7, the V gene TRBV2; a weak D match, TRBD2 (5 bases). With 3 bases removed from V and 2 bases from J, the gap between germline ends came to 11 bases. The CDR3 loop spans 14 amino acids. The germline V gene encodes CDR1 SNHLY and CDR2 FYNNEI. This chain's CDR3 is CASSDPGLPYEQYF. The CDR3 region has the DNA TGTGCCAGCAGTGACCCAGGACTTCCCTACGAGCAGTACTTC.

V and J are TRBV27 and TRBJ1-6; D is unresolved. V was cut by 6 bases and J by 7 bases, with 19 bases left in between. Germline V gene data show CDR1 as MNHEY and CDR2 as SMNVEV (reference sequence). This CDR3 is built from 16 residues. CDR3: CASSREIVAPNSPLHF. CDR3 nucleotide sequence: TGTGCCAGCAGCCGGGAGATCGTAGCACCGAATTCACCCCTCCACTTT.

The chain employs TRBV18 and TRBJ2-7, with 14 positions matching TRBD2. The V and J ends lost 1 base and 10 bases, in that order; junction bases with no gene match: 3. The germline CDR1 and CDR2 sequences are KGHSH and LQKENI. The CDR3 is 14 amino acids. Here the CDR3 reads CASSPLGLAGEQYF. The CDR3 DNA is TGTGCCAGCTCACCACTGGGACTAGCGGGAGAACAGTACTTC.

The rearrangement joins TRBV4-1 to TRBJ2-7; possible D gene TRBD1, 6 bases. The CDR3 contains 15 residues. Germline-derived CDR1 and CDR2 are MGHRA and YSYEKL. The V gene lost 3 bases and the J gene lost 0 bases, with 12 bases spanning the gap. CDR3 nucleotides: TGCGCCAGCAGCCAGACGGACAGCGGCTCCTACGAGCAGTACTTC. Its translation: CASSQTDSGSYEQYF.

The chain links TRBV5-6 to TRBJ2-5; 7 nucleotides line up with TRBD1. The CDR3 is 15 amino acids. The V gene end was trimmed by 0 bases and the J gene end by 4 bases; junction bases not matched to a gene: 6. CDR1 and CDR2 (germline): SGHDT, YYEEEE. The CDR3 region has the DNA TGTGCCAGCAGCTTGGAAAGGGCAGGGGGAGAGACCCAGTACTTC. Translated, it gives CASSLERAGGETQYF.

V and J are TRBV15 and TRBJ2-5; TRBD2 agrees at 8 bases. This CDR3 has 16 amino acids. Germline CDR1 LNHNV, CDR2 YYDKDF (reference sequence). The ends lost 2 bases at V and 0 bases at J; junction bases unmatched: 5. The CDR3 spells CATSRRAGGYQETQYF. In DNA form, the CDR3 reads TGTGCCACCAGCAGACGGGCGGGGGGTTACCAAGAGACCCAGTACTTC.

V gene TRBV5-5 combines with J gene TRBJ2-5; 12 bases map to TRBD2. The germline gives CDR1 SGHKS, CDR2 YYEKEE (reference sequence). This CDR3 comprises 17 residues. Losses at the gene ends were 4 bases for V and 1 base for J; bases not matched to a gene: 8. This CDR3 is CASSLTSGRQGQETQYF. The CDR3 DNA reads TGTGCCAGCAGCCTGACTAGCGGGAGACAAGGCCAAGAGACCCAGTACTTC.

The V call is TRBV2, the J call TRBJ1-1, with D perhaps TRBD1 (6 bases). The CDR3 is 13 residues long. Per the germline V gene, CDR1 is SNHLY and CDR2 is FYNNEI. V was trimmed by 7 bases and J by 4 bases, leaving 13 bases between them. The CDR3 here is CASTNRVFTEAFF. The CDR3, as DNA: TGTGCCAGCACCAACAGGGTTTTCACTGAAGCTTTCTTT.

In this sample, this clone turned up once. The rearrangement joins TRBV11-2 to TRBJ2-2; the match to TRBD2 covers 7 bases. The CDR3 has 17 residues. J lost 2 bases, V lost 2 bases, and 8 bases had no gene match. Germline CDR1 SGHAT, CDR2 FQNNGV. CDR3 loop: CASSLYGGRVNTGELFF. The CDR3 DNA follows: TGTGCCAGCAGCTTATATGGCGGGAGAGTAAACACCGGGGAGCTGTTTTTT. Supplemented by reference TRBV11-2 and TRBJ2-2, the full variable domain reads EAGVAQSPRYKIIEKRQSVAFWCNPISGHATLYWYQQILGQGPKLLIQFQNNGVVDDSQLPKDRFSAERLKGVDSTLKIQPAKLEDSAVYLCASSLYGGRVNTGELFFGEGSRLTVL.

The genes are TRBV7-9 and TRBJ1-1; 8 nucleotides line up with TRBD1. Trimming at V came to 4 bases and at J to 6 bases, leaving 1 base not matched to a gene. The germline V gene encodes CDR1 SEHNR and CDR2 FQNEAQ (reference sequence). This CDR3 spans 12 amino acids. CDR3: CASSWTGPEAFF. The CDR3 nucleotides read TGTGCCAGCAGCTGGACAGGGCCTGAAGCTTTCTTT.